This T cell receptor beta chain emerged from a study of cytomegalovirus exposure and HLA in healthy donors. This CDR3 comprises 15 residues. The V gene's germline CDR1 is SGHDT and CDR2 YYEEEE. The trim removed 3 bases at V and 7 bases at J, leaving 9 bases unmatched. PCR involved 60 Vbeta and 13 Jbeta primers. Assay used: immunoSEQ multiplex PCR; TCRdb lists only in-frame clones, some missing. The data contain tens of thousands of clones, 70% to 80% of them seen just once; the ten biggest clones take up 0.45% to 0.6%. This TCR derives from a man under 40 in good health and CMV-seronegative. The specimen was PBMCs. The chain couples TRBV5-6 to TRBJ1-1, with 10 bases lining up with TRBD1. DNA for the CDR3: TGTGCCAGCAGCTGGGGGACAGGGGCGCTTGGTGAAGCTTTCTTT. Encoded protein: CASSWGTGALGEAFF.